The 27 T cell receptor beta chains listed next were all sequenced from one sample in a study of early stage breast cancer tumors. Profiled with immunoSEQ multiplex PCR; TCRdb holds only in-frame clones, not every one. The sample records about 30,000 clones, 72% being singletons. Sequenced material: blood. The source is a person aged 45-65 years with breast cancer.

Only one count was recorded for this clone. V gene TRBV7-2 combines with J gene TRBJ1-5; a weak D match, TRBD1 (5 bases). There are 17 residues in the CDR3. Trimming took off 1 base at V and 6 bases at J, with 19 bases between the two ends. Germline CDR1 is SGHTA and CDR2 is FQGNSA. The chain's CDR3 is CASSLDPLGGGRQPQHF. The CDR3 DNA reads TGTGCCAGCAGCTTAGACCCCCTTGGGGGTGGTCGTCAGCCCCAGCATTTT.

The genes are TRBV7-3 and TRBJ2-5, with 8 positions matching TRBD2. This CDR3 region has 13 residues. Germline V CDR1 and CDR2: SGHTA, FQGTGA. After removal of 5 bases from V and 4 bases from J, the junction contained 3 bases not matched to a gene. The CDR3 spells CASSRGLAETQYF. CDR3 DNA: TGTGCCAGCAGCCGCGGACTAGCAGAGACCCAGTACTTC.

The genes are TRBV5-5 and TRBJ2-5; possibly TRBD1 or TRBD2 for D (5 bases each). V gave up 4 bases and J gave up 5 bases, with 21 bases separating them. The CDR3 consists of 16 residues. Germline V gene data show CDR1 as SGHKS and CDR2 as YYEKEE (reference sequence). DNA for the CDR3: TGTGCCAGCAGCGGGGGACGATTGACGATGGAGGAGACCCAGTACTTC. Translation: CASSGGRLTMEETQYF.

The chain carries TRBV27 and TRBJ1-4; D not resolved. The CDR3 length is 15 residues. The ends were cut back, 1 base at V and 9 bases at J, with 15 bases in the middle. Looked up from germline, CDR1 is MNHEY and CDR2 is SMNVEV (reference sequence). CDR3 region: CASSLFPSEDQKLFF. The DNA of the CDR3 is TGTGCCAGCAGTTTATTTCCGTCTGAGGATCAAAAACTGTTTTTT.

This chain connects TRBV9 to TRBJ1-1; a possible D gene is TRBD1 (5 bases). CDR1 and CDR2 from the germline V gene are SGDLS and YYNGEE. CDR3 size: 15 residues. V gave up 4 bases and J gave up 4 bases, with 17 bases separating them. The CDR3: CASSTYDSAGTEAFF. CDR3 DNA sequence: TGTGCCAGCAGCACCTATGACAGTGCAGGCACTGAAGCTTTCTTT.

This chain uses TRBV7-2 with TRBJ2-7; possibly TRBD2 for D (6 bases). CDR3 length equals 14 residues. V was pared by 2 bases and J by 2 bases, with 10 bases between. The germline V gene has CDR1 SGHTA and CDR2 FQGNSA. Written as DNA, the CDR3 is TGTGCCAGCAGCTTATCCGGGACTCCCTACGAGCAGTACTTC. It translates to CASSLSGTPYEQYF.

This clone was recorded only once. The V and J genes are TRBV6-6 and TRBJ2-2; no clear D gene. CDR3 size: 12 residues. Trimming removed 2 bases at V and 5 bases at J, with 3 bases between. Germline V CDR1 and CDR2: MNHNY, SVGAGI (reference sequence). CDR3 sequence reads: CASSYGTGELFF. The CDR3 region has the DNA TGTGCCAGCAGTTACGGGACCGGGGAGCTGTTTTTT.

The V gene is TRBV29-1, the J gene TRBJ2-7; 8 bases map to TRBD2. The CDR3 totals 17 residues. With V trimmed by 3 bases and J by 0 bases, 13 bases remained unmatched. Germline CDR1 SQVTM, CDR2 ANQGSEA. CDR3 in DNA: TGCAGCGTTGAGGGGGGGAGGTCTAGCGGGCGCTCCTACGAGCAGTACTTC. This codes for CSVEGGRSSGRSYEQYF.

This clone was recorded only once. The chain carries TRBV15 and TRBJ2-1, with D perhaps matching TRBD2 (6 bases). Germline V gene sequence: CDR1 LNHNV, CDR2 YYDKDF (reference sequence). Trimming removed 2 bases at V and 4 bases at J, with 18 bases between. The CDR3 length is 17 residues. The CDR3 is CATSRSASAREYNEQFF. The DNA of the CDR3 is TGTGCCACCAGCAGATCGGCTAGCGCTAGAGAATACAATGAGCAGTTCTTC.

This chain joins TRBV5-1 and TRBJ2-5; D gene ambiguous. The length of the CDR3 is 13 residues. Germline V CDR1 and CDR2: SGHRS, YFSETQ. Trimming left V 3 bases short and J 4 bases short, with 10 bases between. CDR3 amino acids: CASSSLMGETQYF. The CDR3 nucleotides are TGCGCCAGCAGCTCTTTAATGGGAGAGACCCAGTACTTC.

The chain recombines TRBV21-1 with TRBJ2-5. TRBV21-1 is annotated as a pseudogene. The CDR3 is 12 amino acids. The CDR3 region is CASSKTKETQYF. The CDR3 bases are TGTGCCAGCAGCAAAACGAAGGAGACCCAGTACTTC.

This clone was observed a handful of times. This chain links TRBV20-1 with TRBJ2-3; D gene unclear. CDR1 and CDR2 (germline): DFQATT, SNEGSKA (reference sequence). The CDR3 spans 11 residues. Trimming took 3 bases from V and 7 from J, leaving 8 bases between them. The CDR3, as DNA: TGCAGTGCTAGTCGGCGGAATACGCAGTATTTT. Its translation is CSASRRNTQYF.

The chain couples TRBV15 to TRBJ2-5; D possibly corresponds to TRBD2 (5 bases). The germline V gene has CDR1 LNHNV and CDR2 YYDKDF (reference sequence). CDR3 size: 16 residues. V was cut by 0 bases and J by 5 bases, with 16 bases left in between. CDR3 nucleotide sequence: TGTGCCACCAGCAGAGATCTAGTTTCGGGGTTGGAGACCCAGTACTTC. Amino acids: CATSRDLVSGLETQYF.

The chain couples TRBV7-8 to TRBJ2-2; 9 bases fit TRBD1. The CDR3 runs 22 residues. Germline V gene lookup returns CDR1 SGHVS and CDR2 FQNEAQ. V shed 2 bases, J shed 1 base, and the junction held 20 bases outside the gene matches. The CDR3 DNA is TGTGCCAGCAGCTTATACTCCCCCTTAAGGGACAGGGCAAATTTGAACACCGGGGAGCTGTTTTTT. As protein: CASSLYSPLRDRANLNTGELFF.

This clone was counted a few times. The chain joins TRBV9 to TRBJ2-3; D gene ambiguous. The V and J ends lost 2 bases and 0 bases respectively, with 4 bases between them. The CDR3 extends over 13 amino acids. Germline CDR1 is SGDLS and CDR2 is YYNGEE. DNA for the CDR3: TGTGCCAGCAGCGTGACAAGCACAGATACGCAGTATTTT. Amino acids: CASSVTSTDTQYF. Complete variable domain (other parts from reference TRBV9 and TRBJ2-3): DSGVTQTPKHLITATGQRVTLRCSPRSGDLSVYWYQQSLDQGLQFLIQYYNGEERAKGNILERFSAQQFPDLHSELNLSSLELGDSALYFCASSVTSTDTQYFGPGTRLTVL.

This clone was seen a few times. This CDR3 is CATSRLNQPQHF. The CDR3 nucleotides read TGTGCCACCAGCAGACTAAACCAGCCCCAGCATTTT. The chain combines TRBV15 with TRBJ1-5; D unclear. This CDR3 spans 12 amino acids. Per germline, CDR1 LNHNV and CDR2 YYDKDF (reference sequence). Trimming removed 2 bases at V and 7 bases at J, with 6 bases between.

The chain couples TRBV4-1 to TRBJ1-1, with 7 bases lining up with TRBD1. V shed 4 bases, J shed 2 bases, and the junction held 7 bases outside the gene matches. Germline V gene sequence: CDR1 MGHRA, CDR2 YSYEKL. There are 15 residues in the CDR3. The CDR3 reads CASSREGTVNTEAFF. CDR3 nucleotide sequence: TGCGCCAGCAGCCGCGAGGGGACAGTCAACACTGAAGCTTTCTTT.

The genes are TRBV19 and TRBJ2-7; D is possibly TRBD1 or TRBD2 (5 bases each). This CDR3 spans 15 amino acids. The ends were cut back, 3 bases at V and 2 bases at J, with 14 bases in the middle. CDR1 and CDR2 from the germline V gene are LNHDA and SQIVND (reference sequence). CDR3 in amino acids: CASSIRGPGTYEQYF. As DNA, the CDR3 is TGTGCCAGTAGTATTAGGGGACCGGGGACCTACGAGCAGTACTTC.

This CDR3 is CASSLKAAIPYEQYF. The CDR3 region has the DNA TGTGCCAGCAGTTTAAAGGCGGCAATCCCATACGAGCAGTACTTC. The chain combines TRBV27 with TRBJ2-7; D is unresolved. V was trimmed by 2 bases and J by 4 bases, leaving 15 bases between them. The CDR3 loop spans 15 amino acids. The V gene's germline CDR1 is MNHEY and CDR2 SMNVEV (reference sequence).

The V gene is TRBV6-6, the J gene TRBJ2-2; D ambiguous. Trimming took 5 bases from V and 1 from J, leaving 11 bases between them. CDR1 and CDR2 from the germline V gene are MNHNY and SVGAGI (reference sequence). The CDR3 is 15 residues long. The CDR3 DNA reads TGTGCCAGCAGTAAACTTTACATGAACACCGGGGAGCTGTTTTTT. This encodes CASSKLYMNTGELFF.

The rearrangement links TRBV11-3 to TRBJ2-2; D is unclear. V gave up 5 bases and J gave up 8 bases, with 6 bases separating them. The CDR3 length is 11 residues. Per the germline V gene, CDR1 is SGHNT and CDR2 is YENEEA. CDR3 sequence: CASSGQGELFF. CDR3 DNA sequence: TGTGCCAGCAGCGGCCAGGGGGAGCTGTTTTTT. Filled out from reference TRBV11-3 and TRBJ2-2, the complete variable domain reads EAGVVQSPRYKIIEKKQPVAFWCNPISGHNTLYWYLQNLGQGPELLIRYENEEAVDDSQLPKDRFSAERLKGVDSTLKIQPAELGDSAVYLCASSGQGELFFGEGSRLTVL.

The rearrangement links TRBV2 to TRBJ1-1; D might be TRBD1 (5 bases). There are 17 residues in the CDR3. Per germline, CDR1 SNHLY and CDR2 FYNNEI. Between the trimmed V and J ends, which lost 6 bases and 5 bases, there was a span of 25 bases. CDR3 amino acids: CASRVTMTASAGTEAFF. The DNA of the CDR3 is TGTGCCAGCAGAGTAACCATGACAGCTTCGGCCGGAACTGAAGCTTTCTTT.

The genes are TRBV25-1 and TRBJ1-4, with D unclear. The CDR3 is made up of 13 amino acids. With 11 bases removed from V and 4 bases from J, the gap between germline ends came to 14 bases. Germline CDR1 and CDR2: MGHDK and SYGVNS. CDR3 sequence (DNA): TGTGCCGTCCGCGAGAGACTTAATGAAAAACTGTTTTTT. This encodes CAVRERLNEKLFF.

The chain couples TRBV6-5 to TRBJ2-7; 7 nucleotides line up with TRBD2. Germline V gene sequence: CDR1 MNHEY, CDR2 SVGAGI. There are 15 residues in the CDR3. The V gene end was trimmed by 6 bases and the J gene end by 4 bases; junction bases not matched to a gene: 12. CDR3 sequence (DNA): TGTGCCAGCAGCTGGGGGGGAAGCGGAAAATACGAGCAGTACTTC. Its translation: CASSWGGSGKYEQYF.

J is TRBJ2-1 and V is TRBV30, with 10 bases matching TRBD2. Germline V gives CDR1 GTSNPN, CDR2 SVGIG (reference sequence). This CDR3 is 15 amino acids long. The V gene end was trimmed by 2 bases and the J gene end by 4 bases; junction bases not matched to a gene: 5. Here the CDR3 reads CAWSTLAGGYNEQFF. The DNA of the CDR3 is TGTGCCTGGAGTACCTTAGCGGGAGGTTACAATGAGCAGTTCTTC.

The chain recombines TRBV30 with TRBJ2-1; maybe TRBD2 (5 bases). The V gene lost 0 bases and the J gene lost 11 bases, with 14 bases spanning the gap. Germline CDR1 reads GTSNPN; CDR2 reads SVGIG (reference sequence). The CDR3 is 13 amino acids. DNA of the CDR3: TGTGCCTGGAGTGTACGGGTGACTAACCAGCAGTTCTTC. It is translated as CAWSVRVTNQQFF.

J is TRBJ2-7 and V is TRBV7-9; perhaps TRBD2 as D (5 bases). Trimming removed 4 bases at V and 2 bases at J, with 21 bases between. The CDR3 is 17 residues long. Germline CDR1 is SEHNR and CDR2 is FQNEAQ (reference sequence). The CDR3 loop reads CASSSREGPRSTYEQYF. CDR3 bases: TGTGCCAGCAGCTCCCGAGAGGGTCCTCGGTCTACCTACGAGCAGTACTTC.